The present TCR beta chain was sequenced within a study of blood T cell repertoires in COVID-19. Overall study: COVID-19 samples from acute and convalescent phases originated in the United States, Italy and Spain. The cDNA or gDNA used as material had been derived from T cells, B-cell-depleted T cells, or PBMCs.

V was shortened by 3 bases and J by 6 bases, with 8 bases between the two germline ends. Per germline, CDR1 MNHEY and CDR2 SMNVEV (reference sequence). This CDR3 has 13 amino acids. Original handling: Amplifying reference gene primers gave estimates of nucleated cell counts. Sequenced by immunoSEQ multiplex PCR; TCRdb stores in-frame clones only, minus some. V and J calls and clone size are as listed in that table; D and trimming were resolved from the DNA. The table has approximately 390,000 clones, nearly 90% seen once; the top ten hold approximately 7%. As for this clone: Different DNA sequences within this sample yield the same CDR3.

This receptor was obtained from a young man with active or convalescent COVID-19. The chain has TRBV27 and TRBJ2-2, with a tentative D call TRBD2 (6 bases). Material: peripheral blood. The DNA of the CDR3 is TGTGCCAGCAGTTTCGGAGGGGCCGGGGAGCTGTTTTTT. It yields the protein CASSFGGAGELFF.